Sequencing of this TCR beta chain was carried out in a study of blood T cell repertoires in COVID-19. About the research overall: Whether acute or convalescent, the COVID-19 samples came from the United States, Italy and Spain.

TCRdb's copy holds only in-frame clones and misses some; the assay was immunoSEQ multiplex PCR. The table shows 200,000 to 250,000 clones, with approximately 87% occurring only once. After removal of 4 bases from V and 4 bases from J, the junction contained 8 bases not matched to a gene. The CDR3 covers 16 residues. Germline V gives CDR1 SGDLS, CDR2 YYNGEE. This clone was seen only once. Sequenced material: PBMCs or T cells enriched from blood (not recorded which). V is TRBV9 and J is TRBJ2-5; 12 bases match TRBD2. The receptor was isolated from a woman aged 45-59 years in a cohort exposed to, infected with or recovered from COVID-19 (not recorded which). The CDR3, as DNA: TGTGCCAGCAGCCCTCCGACTAGCGGGGGCCCAGAGACCCAGTACTTC. Translating it yields CASSPPTSGGPETQYF.